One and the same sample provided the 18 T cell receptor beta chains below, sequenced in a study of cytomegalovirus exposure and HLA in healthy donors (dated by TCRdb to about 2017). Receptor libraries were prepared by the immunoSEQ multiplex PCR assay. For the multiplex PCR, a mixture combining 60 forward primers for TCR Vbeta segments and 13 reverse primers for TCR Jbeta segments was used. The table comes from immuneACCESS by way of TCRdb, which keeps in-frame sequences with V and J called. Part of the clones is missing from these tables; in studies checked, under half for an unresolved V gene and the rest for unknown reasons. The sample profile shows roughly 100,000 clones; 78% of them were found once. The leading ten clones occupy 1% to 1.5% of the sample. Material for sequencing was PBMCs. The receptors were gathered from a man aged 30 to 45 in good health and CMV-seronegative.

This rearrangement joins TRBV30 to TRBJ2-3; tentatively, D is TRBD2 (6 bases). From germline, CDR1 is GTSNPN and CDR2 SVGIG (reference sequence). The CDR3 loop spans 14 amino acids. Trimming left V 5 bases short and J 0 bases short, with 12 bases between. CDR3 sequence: CAWAGGLSTDTQYF. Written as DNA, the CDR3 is TGTGCCTGGGCTGGGGGACTTAGCACAGATACGCAGTATTTT.

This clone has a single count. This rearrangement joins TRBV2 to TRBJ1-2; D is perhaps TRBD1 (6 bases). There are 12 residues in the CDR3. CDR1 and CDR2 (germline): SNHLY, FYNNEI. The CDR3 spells CVRGGGGYGYTF. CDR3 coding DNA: TGTGTCAGGGGAGGCGGCGGCTATGGCTACACCTTC.

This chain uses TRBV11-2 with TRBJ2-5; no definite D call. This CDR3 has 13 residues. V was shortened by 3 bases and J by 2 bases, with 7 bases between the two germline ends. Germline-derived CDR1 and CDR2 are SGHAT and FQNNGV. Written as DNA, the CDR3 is TGTGCCAGCAGCTTCAATCCACAAGAGACCCAGTACTTC. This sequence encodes CASSFNPQETQYF.

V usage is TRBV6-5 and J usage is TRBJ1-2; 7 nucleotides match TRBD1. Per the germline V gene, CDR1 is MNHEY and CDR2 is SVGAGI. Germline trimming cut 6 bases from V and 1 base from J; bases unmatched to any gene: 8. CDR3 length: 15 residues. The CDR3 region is CASSNPGQRNYGYTF. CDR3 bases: TGTGCCAGCAGCAACCCGGGACAGCGTAACTATGGCTACACCTTC.

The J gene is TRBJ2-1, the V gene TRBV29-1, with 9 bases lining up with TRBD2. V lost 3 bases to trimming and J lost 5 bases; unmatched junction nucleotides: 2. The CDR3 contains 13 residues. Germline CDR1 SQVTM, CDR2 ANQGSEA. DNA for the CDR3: TGCAGCGTTGAGTCTAGCGGGGACAATGAGCAGTTCTTC. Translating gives CSVESSGDNEQFF.

CDR3 amino acids: CASSGPSGGLGEQYF. In DNA form, the CDR3 reads TGTGCCAGCTCCGGGCCCTCGGGGGGCCTAGGCGAGCAGTACTTC. The chain uses TRBV18 and TRBJ2-7, with D tentatively TRBD2 (7 bases). Trimming took off 6 bases at V and 6 bases at J, with 21 bases between the two ends. Germline loops: CDR1 KGHSH, CDR2 LQKENI. The CDR3 runs to 15 residues.

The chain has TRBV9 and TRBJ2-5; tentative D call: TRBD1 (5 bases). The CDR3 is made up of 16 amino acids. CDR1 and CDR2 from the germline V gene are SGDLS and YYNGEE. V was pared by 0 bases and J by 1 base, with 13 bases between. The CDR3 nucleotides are TGTGCCAGCAGCGTAGAGGGGCAGAATGCCCAAGAGACCCAGTACTTC. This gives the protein CASSVEGQNAQETQYF.

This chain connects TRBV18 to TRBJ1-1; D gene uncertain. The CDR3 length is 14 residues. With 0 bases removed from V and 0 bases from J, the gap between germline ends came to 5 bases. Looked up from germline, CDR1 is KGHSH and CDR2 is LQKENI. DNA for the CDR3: TGTGCCAGCTCACCACCGTCAGTGAACACTGAAGCTTTCTTT. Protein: CASSPPSVNTEAFF.

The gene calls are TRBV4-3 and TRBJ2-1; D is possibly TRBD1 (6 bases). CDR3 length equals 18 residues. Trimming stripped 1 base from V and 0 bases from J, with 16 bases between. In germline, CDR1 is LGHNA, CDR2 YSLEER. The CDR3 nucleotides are TGCGCCAGCAGCCAAGGAGACAGGCCCCGGAGCTCCTACAATGAGCAGTTCTTC. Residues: CASSQGDRPRSSYNEQFF.

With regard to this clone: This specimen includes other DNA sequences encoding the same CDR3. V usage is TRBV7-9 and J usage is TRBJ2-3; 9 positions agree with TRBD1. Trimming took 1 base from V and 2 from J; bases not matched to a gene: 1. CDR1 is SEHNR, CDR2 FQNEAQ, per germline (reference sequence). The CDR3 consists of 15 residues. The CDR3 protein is CASSLGDRDTDTQYF. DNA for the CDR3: TGTGCCAGCAGCTTAGGGGACAGGGACACAGATACGCAGTATTTT.

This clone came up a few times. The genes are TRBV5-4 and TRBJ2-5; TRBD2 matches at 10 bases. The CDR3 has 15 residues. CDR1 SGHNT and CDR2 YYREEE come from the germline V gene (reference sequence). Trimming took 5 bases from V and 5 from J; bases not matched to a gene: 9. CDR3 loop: CASRASGSWDETQYF. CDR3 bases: TGTGCCAGCAGAGCTAGCGGGAGCTGGGACGAGACCCAGTACTTC.

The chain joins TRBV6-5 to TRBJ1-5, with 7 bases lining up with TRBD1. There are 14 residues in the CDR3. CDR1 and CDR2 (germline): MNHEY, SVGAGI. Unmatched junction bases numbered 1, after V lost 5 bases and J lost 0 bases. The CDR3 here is CASSQGDSNQPQHF. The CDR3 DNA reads TGTGCCAGCAGTCAGGGGGATAGCAATCAGCCCCAGCATTTT.

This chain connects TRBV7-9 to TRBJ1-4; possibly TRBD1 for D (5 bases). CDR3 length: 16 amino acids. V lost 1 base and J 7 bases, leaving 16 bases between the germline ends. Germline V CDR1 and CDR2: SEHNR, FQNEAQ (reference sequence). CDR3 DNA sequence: TGTGCCAGCAGCTTAGTTTTATACGGGGGTCGTGAAAAACTGTTTTTT. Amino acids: CASSLVLYGGREKLFF.

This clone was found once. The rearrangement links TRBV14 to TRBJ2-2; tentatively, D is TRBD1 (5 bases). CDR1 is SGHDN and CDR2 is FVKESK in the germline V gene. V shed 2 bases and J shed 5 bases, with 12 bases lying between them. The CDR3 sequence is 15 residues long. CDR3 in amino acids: CASSQRTSTTGELFF. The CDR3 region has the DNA TGTGCCAGCAGCCAAAGGACAAGTACGACCGGGGAGCTGTTTTTT.

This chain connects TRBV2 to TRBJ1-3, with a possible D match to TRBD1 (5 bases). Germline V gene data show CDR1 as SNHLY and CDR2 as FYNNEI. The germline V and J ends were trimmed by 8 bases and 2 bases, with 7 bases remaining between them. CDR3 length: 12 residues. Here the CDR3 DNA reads TGTGCCAGCGAACAGGCTGGAAACACCATATATTTT. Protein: CASEQAGNTIYF.

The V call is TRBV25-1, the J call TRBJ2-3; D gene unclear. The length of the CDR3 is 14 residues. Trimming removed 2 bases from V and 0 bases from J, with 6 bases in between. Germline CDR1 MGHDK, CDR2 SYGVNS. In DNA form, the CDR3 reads TGTGCCAGCAGTGAAGTTCCGAGCACAGATACGCAGTATTTT. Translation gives CASSEVPSTDTQYF. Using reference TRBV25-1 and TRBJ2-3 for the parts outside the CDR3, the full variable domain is EADIYQTPRYLVIGTGKKITLECSQTMGHDKMYWYQQDPGMELHLIHYSYGVNSTEKGDLSSESTVSRIRTEHFPLTLESARPSHTSQYLCASSEVPSTDTQYFGPGTRLTVL.

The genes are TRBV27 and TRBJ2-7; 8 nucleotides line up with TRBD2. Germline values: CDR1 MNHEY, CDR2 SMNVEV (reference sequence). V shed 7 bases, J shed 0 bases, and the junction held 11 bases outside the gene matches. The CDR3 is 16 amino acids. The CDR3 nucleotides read TGTGCCAGCACCCCCCTAGGAAGCGGGAGCTCCTACGAGCAGTACTTC. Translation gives CASTPLGSGSSYEQYF.

CDR3 amino acids: CASRREVDYGYTF. As DNA, the CDR3 is TGTGCCAGCCGCCGGGAAGTTGACTATGGCTACACCTTC. The chain recombines TRBV27 with TRBJ1-2; no clear D gene. The CDR3 contains 13 residues. Germline loops: CDR1 MNHEY, CDR2 SMNVEV (reference sequence). Trimming took 8 bases from V and 3 from J, leaving 13 bases between them.